This T cell receptor beta chain was documented in a study of shared clonotypes between healthy human individuals. Study-wide context: Per-donor plates numbered three CD4 naive, three CD4 memory, two CD8 naive and one CD8 memory.

General study points: The study generally estimated greater richness for naive than memory subsets.

Method: immunoSEQ multiplex PCR; TCRdb's copy keeps in-frame clones and lacks some. The repertoire holds about a million clones, with around three quarters as singletons. Comments on this clone: Its antigen is not identified.

This CDR3 has 14 residues. Trimming removed 5 bases from V and 4 bases from J, with 13 bases in between. Germline V lookup: CDR1 SGHTA, CDR2 FQGNSA. The source material was memory CD4+ T cells from PBMCs. Subset noted: CD45RA-negative fraction. This receptor was identified in a man aged 18 to 30 in good health. Some clones in this sample may be carry-over from other donors' samples. This rearrangement joins TRBV7-2 to TRBJ2-3; D gene ambiguous. The CDR3 region has the DNA TGTGCCAGCAGCCGCCGTCGGGCGGCAGATACGCAGTATTTT. This codes for CASSRRRAADTQYF. Together with reference TRBV7-2 and TRBJ2-3, the CDR3 gives the full variable domain: GAGVSQSPSNKVTEKGKDVELRCDPISGHTALYWYRQSLGQGLEFLIYFQGNSAPDKSGLPSDRFSAERTGGSVSTLTIQRTQQEDSAVYLCASSRRRAADTQYFGPGTRLTVL.